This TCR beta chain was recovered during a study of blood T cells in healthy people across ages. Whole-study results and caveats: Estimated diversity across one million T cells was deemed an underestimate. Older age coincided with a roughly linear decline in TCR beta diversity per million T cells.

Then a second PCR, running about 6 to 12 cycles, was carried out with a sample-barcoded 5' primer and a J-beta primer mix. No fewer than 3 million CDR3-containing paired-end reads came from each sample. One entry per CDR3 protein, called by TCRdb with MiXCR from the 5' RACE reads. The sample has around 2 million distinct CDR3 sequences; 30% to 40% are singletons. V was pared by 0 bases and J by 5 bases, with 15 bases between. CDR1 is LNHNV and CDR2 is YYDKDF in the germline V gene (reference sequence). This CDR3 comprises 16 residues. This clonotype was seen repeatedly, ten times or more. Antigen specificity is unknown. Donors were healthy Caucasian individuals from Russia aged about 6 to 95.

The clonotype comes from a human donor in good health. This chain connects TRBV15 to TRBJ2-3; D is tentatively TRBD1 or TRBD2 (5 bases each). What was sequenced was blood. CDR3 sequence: CATSRDRLGAGDTQYF. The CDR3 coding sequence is TGTGCCACCAGCAGAGATCGGTTAGGGGCGGGAGATACGCAGTATTTT.